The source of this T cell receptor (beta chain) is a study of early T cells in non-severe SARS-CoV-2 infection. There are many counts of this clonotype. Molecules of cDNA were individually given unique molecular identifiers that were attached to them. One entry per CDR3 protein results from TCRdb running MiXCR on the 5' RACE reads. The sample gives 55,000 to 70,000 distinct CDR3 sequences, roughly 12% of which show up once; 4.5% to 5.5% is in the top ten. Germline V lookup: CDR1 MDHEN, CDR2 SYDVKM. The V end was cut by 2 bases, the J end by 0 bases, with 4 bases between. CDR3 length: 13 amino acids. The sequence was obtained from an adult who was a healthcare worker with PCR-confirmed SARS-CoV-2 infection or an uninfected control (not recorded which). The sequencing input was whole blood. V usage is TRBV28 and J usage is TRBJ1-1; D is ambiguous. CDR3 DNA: TGTGCCAGCAGTTTAGCCTTGAACACTGAAGCTTTCTTT. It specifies CASSLALNTEAFF.